This T cell receptor (beta chain) was sequenced for a study of cytomegalovirus exposure and HLA in healthy donors. Findings of the study overall: A later analysis, which compared TCR beta chains of equal frequency, found the HLA-associated ones more clonally expanded.

The CDR3 totals 13 residues. Germline lookup yields CDR1 SGDLS and CDR2 YYNGEE. V lost 0 bases and J 4 bases, leaving 7 bases between the germline ends. Both 60 Vbeta primers and 13 Jbeta primers went into the PCR. The protocol was immunoSEQ multiplex PCR, while the TCRdb copy is restricted to in-frame clones and leaves out a portion. The data show roughly 80,000 clones, roughly 83% seen once. About this clone itself: What it binds is unknown.

The chain is built from TRBV9 and TRBJ1-2; D is unclear. The specimen sequenced was PBMCs. The clonotype comes from a woman aged 45 to 65 in good health and CMV-seronegative. The chain's CDR3 is CASSVEQFYGYTF. The CDR3 DNA follows: TGTGCCAGCAGCGTAGAACAGTTCTATGGCTACACCTTC.